A selection of T cell receptor beta chains follows, all from one sample in a study of OX40 agonist ivuxolimab in advanced cancers. Libraries were prepared by immunoSEQ multiplex PCR; TCRdb keeps only in-frame clonotypes and omits some of them. The repertoire holds 20,000 to 25,000 clones, with just under 85% as singletons. The sequenced sample was CD4+ or CD8+ T cells sorted from blood, obtained in a trial of the OX40 agonist ivuxolimab. These receptors originate from an adult with an advanced solid tumor such as melanoma, head and neck, liver or kidney cancer. CDR3s include the opening cysteine and the closing phenylalanine or tryptophan. The order of the fields is CDR3 DNA, CDR3 protein, D gene, V gene, clone size, J gene. The D gene is left open where the match is weak. Clone size, where shown, is once, few, many, or a class for clones that have expanded.

DNA: TGTGCCAGCAGCGGAGAGTTCGGGCCTCCTAACTATGGCTACACCTTC
CDR3: CASSGEFGPPNYGYTF
D: .
V: TRBV9
size: many
J: TRBJ1-2

DNA: TGTGCCAGCAGCTTCCGGACTAGCGCATACAATGAGCAGTTCTTC
CDR3: CASSFRTSAYNEQFF
D: TRBD2
V: TRBV11-2
size: .
J: TRBJ2-1

DNA: TGTGCCAGCAGCTTGAGCAATGAGCAGTTCTTC
CDR3: CASSLSNEQFF
D: .
V: TRBV13
size: .
J: TRBJ2-1

DNA: TGTGCCAGCAGTTCCGGACAGGCGGGCACCGGGGAGCTGTTTTTT
CDR3: CASSSGQAGTGELFF
D: TRBD1
V: TRBV7-6
size: few
J: TRBJ2-2

DNA: TGTGCCAGCGGACCTAGCGGGAGTATCGGGGAGCTGTTTTTT
CDR3: CASGPSGSIGELFF
D: TRBD2
V: TRBV27
size: .
J: TRBJ2-2

DNA: TGTGCCAGTAGTATAGGTTCTCGGGACCCCCTAACCCAGCATTTT
CDR3: CASSIGSRDPLTQHF
D: .
V: TRBV19
size: .
J: TRBJ1-5

DNA: TGTGCCAGCAGCTTTGAGTTGGGATTAGACACCGGGGAGCTGTTTTTT
CDR3: CASSFELGLDTGELFF
D: .
V: TRBV7-6
size: .
J: TRBJ2-2

DNA: TGCGCCAGCAGCCAAGACAGGTCCTACGAGCAGTACTTC
CDR3: CASSQDRSYEQYF
D: .
V: TRBV4-1
size: .
J: TRBJ2-7

DNA: TGTGCCTGGAGTTACCTCGCGGGCCAGCCCCAGCATTTT
CDR3: CAWSYLAGQPQHF
D: .
V: TRBV30
size: few
J: TRBJ1-5

DNA: TGCGCCAGCAGTGGAGGGTCGGGGGGTGAGCAGTTCTTC
CDR3: CASSGGSGGEQFF
D: TRBD2
V: TRBV10-1
size: .
J: TRBJ2-1

DNA: TGTGCCAGCAGCTTTAGCGGGACATCCTACCACGAGCAGTACTTC
CDR3: CASSFSGTSYHEQYF
D: TRBD2
V: TRBV7-9
size: .
J: TRBJ2-7

DNA: TGTGCCAGCAGGCCAACCGGGACAACCTCCTACGAGCAGTACTTC
CDR3: CASRPTGTTSYEQYF
D: .
V: TRBV27
size: .
J: TRBJ2-7

DNA: TGTGCCACCAGCCCCAGGGGCTCCTACAATGAGCAGTTCTTC
CDR3: CATSPRGSYNEQFF
D: .
V: TRBV15
size: .
J: TRBJ2-1

DNA: TGTGCCAGCAGCGCCCGGGACAGGGCCCAAAATGAGCAGTTCTTC
CDR3: CASSARDRAQNEQFF
D: TRBD1
V: TRBV9
size: .
J: TRBJ2-1

DNA: TGTGCCAGCAGTTTCTTAGCGCGTAGTACCTACAATGAGCAGTTCTTC
CDR3: CASSFLARSTYNEQFF
D: .
V: TRBV28
size: .
J: TRBJ2-1

DNA: TGTGCCAGCAGCTTGGGACAATCTATGAGATACACCTTC
CDR3: CASSLGQSMRYTF
D: .
V: TRBV11-2
size: .
J: TRBJ1-2

DNA: TGTGCCAGCAGCCCAGGTGCAGCCCATGAGCAGTTCTTC
CDR3: CASSPGAAHEQFF
D: .
V: TRBV7-3
size: once
J: TRBJ2-1

DNA: TGTGCCAGCAGCCCCTTGTCGCGGTACGAGCAGTACTTC
CDR3: CASSPLSRYEQYF
D: .
V: TRBV7-8
size: .
J: TRBJ2-7

DNA: TGCAGCGTTGAAGTCTCCGGGGCGTTCGGAGCTTTCTTT
CDR3: CSVEVSGAFGAFF
D: .
V: TRBV29-1
size: .
J: TRBJ1-1

DNA: TGTGCCAGCAGCCCCGGGACAGGGCTGGACTACGAGCAGTACTTC
CDR3: CASSPGTGLDYEQYF
D: TRBD1
V: TRBV14
size: .
J: TRBJ2-7

DNA: TGTGCCAGCAGTGAAAGGGTTGGGACTAGGAAAGAGACCCAGTACTTC
CDR3: CASSERVGTRKETQYF
D: TRBD2
V: TRBV6-1
size: few
J: TRBJ2-5

DNA: TGCAGCGTTGAAGATGCGGGGGTTTGGAGCAATGAGCAGTTCTTC
CDR3: CSVEDAGVWSNEQFF
D: TRBD2
V: TRBV29-1
size: .
J: TRBJ2-1

DNA: TGTGCCAGCAGCTTTCAAGGTTCTGGGGCCAACGTCCTGACTTTC
CDR3: CASSFQGSGANVLTF
D: .
V: TRBV5-4
size: .
J: TRBJ2-6

DNA: TGTGCCAGCAGACAGGGTAGTGTTAATCAGCCCCAGCATTTT
CDR3: CASRQGSVNQPQHF
D: .
V: TRBV27
size: .
J: TRBJ1-5

DNA: TGTGCCAGCAGACAAGACAGCCAAGAGACCCAGTACTTC
CDR3: CASRQDSQETQYF
D: .
V: TRBV14
size: .
J: TRBJ2-5

DNA: TGTGCCAGCAGTTCCAGGACAGGGAGTGTTCAGCCCCAGCATTTT
CDR3: CASSSRTGSVQPQHF
D: TRBD1
V: TRBV28
size: .
J: TRBJ1-5

DNA: TGTGCCAGCAGCGGGGGACTAGCGGGACACAATGAGCAGTTCTTC
CDR3: CASSGGLAGHNEQFF
D: TRBD2
V: TRBV7-9
size: once
J: TRBJ2-1

DNA: TGTGCCAGCATCCCCCTGGGACAAGATGGCTACACCTTC
CDR3: CASIPLGQDGYTF
D: .
V: TRBV6-1
size: .
J: TRBJ1-2

DNA: TGTGCCAGCACTGCGGGACGCCCCTACGAGCAGTACTTC
CDR3: CASTAGRPYEQYF
D: .
V: TRBV6-1
size: .
J: TRBJ2-7

DNA: TGTGCCACCTCATGGGGAGTCGAGCAGTACTTC
CDR3: CATSWGVEQYF
D: .
V: TRBV6-5
size: .
J: TRBJ2-7

DNA: TGTGCCAGCAGCTTGGAAGACTCTGGAAACACCATATATTTT
CDR3: CASSLEDSGNTIYF
D: .
V: TRBV5-5
size: .
J: TRBJ1-3

DNA: TGCGCCAGCAGCTGGGGTGCTAGGACAGGGGGCTACGAGCAGTACTTC
CDR3: CASSWGARTGGYEQYF
D: TRBD1
V: TRBV5-1
size: .
J: TRBJ2-7

DNA: TGTGCCAGCATGCTAACCGAGACTTATAGCAATCAGCCCCAGCATTTT
CDR3: CASMLTETYSNQPQHF
D: .
V: TRBV2
size: .
J: TRBJ1-5

DNA: TGTGCCAGCAGCCAGGGGACTAGCGAGGACTACGAGCAGTACTTC
CDR3: CASSQGTSEDYEQYF
D: TRBD2
V: TRBV14
size: few
J: TRBJ2-7

DNA: TGTGCCAGCAGCGTAGCCGGGAACACTGAAGCTTTCTTT
CDR3: CASSVAGNTEAFF
D: .
V: TRBV9
size: few
J: TRBJ1-1

DNA: TGTGCCAGCAGCTCTGGGACAGGTCGCTACGAGCAGTACTTC
CDR3: CASSSGTGRYEQYF
D: TRBD1
V: TRBV7-9
size: .
J: TRBJ2-7

DNA: TGCGCCAGCAGCTTCGTGGTGGACAGACGCACAGATACGCAGTATTTT
CDR3: CASSFVVDRRTDTQYF
D: .
V: TRBV5-1
size: .
J: TRBJ2-3

DNA: TGTGCCAGCAGCGGAGATCATTTCCGACCAGGGTCCACTGAAGCTTTCTTT
CDR3: CASSGDHFRPGSTEAFF
D: .
V: TRBV2
size: .
J: TRBJ1-1

DNA: TGTGCCAGCCGGGACACTTATAATTCACCCCTCCACTTT
CDR3: CASRDTYNSPLHF
D: .
V: TRBV30
size: .
J: TRBJ1-6

DNA: TGTGCCAGCAGCGAGTTCGGGAAGCAGTTCTTC
CDR3: CASSEFGKQFF
D: .
V: TRBV5-4
size: .
J: TRBJ2-1

DNA: TGTGCCAGCAGTGCCAGACACTACACTGAAGCTTTCTTT
CDR3: CASSARHYTEAFF
D: .
V: TRBV27
size: .
J: TRBJ1-1

DNA: TGCGCCAGCAGCCAAGTACTCGCGACAGGGGGCCCCGGGGAGCTGTTTTTT
CDR3: CASSQVLATGGPGELFF
D: TRBD1
V: TRBV4-1
size: medium-sized
J: TRBJ2-2

DNA: TGTGCCACCAGCAGACCAACGGGGGTAGTCGAAAAACTGTTTTTT
CDR3: CATSRPTGVVEKLFF
D: .
V: TRBV15
size: .
J: TRBJ1-4

DNA: TGTGCCAGCAGCTTATTTCTAGCGGGAGGTTCATACGAGCAGTACTTC
CDR3: CASSLFLAGGSYEQYF
D: TRBD2
V: TRBV7-2
size: .
J: TRBJ2-7

DNA: TGTGCCAGCAGTTACTTCGGGGAGACCCAGTACTTC
CDR3: CASSYFGETQYF
D: .
V: TRBV6-5
size: .
J: TRBJ2-5

DNA: TGCAGCGTTGAAGATTACGTGCCGGGCTTAGAAGCTTTCTTT
CDR3: CSVEDYVPGLEAFF
D: .
V: TRBV29-1
size: .
J: TRBJ1-1

DNA: TGTGCCTGGAGTGATGGGGACCCCTATGGCTACACCTTC
CDR3: CAWSDGDPYGYTF
D: .
V: TRBV30
size: .
J: TRBJ1-2

DNA: TGTGCCTGGAGTCTTGGGTCTGGCGGCTACACCTTC
CDR3: CAWSLGSGGYTF
D: .
V: TRBV30
size: .
J: TRBJ1-2

DNA: TGTGCCAGCAGCCCCCGACGCGTGGGAGAGACCCAGTACTTC
CDR3: CASSPRRVGETQYF
D: .
V: TRBV9
size: .
J: TRBJ2-5

DNA: TGTGCCAGCAGTAGCGGGAGGGACACCGGGGAGCTGTTTTTT
CDR3: CASSSGRDTGELFF
D: TRBD2
V: TRBV6-1
size: .
J: TRBJ2-2

DNA: TGTGCCAGCAGCTTGGGGGCGGGAGGGAACGGTGAGCAGTTCTTC
CDR3: CASSLGAGGNGEQFF
D: TRBD2
V: TRBV5-4
size: once
J: TRBJ2-1

DNA: TGCGCCAGCAGCCACCCGGCGGGTAACACCGGGGAGCTGTTTTTT
CDR3: CASSHPAGNTGELFF
D: .
V: TRBV4-1
size: once
J: TRBJ2-2

DNA: TGTGCCAGCAGCTTGGAATCGGGACTAGCGGGCAACTACAATGAGCAGTTCTTC
CDR3: CASSLESGLAGNYNEQFF
D: TRBD2
V: TRBV7-3
size: .
J: TRBJ2-1

DNA: TGTGCCAGCAGCTTGGGGTCGGATCCAAACACCGGGGAGCTGTTTTTT
CDR3: CASSLGSDPNTGELFF
D: .
V: TRBV7-9
size: .
J: TRBJ2-2

DNA: TGTGCCAGCAGCGCTACGGGGGCGGCAGGGCGATTTTTAGAGACCCAGTACTTC
CDR3: CASSATGAAGRFLETQYF
D: .
V: TRBV7-9
size: .
J: TRBJ2-5

DNA: TGTGCCAGCAGCCAAGAGGCAGGGACGGAAGGCTACACCTTC
CDR3: CASSQEAGTEGYTF
D: .
V: TRBV4-2
size: .
J: TRBJ1-2

DNA: TGTGCCAGCACGGAAGATCGGAACTCTGGAAACACCATATATTTT
CDR3: CASTEDRNSGNTIYF
D: .
V: TRBV10-3
size: .
J: TRBJ1-3

DNA: TGTGCCACCAGCAGGGACAGGGTCCTGGTAGTTAATGAAAAACTGTTTTTT
CDR3: CATSRDRVLVVNEKLFF
D: TRBD1
V: TRBV15
size: .
J: TRBJ1-4

DNA: TGCGCCAGCAGTCAGAGCGGACAGGGGAATTCACCCCTCCACTTT
CDR3: CASSQSGQGNSPLHF
D: TRBD1
V: TRBV23-1
size: .
J: TRBJ1-6

DNA: TGTGCCAGCAGCCAAGTAGGGTCGGGAGGGCCGGCCGGGGAGCTGTTTTTT
CDR3: CASSQVGSGGPAGELFF
D: TRBD2
V: TRBV4-2
size: .
J: TRBJ2-2